Listed below are T cell receptor beta chains from one sample, sequenced in a study of shared clonotypes between healthy human individuals. Here immunoSEQ multiplex PCR was the method, and the copy in TCRdb shows in-frame clones only, minus some. The sample holds millions of clones; 90% to 95% are singletons and the top ten take 0.14%. The specimen was naive CD4+ T cells sorted from blood. These receptor sequences come from a man aged 18 to 35 in good health. CDR3s include the opening cysteine and the closing phenylalanine or tryptophan. The order of the fields is J gene, clone size, D gene, V gene, CDR3 protein, CDR3 DNA. The D gene is left open where the match is weak. A clone size is listed for some rows: how often the clone was seen (once, few, many), or a class if it is expanded.

j_gene: TRBJ2-6; abundance: -; d_gene: -; v_gene: TRBV5-4; CDR3aa: CASSREGANVLTF; CDR3nt: TGTGCCAGCAGCCGGGAGGGGGCCAACGTCCTGACTTTC
j_gene: TRBJ2-1; abundance: -; d_gene: TRBD2; v_gene: TRBV25-1; CDR3aa: CASSDPPLAGGNNEQFF; CDR3nt: TGTGCCAGCAGTGACCCGCCACTAGCGGGAGGAAACAATGAGCAGTTCTTC
j_gene: TRBJ2-5; abundance: -; d_gene: TRBD2; v_gene: TRBV4-1; CDR3aa: CASSQIAGSREQYF; CDR3nt: TGCGCCAGCAGCCAAATAGCGGGCTCAAGAGAGCAGTACTTC
j_gene: TRBJ1-5; abundance: -; d_gene: -; v_gene: TRBV18; CDR3aa: CASSQQAQPQHF; CDR3nt: TGTGCCAGCTCACAACAGGCCCAGCCCCAGCATTTT
j_gene: TRBJ1-2; abundance: -; d_gene: -; v_gene: TRBV10-3; CDR3aa: CAITEGGFDGYTF; CDR3nt: TGTGCCATCACCGAGGGAGGATTCGATGGCTACACCTTC
j_gene: TRBJ2-7; abundance: -; d_gene: TRBD2; v_gene: TRBV6-6; CDR3aa: CASTKLAGDGEQYF; CDR3nt: TGTGCCAGCACCAAACTAGCGGGAGACGGCGAGCAGTACTTC
j_gene: TRBJ2-3; abundance: -; d_gene: TRBD2; v_gene: TRBV18; CDR3aa: CASSDTSGTDTQYF; CDR3nt: TGTGCCAGCTCAGACACTAGCGGTACAGATACGCAGTATTTT
j_gene: TRBJ2-3; abundance: -; d_gene: -; v_gene: TRBV5-1; CDR3aa: CASSFQSSTDTQYF; CDR3nt: TGCGCCAGCAGCTTTCAATCCAGCACAGATACGCAGTATTTT
j_gene: TRBJ1-4; abundance: -; d_gene: -; v_gene: TRBV18; CDR3aa: CASSPSRGPTNEKLFF; CDR3nt: TGTGCCAGCTCACCATCCCGGGGGCCTACTAATGAAAAACTGTTTTTT
j_gene: TRBJ2-7; abundance: -; d_gene: -; v_gene: TRBV5-4; CDR3aa: CASRQGGTTGEQYF; CDR3nt: TGTGCCAGCAGGCAGGGGGGGACCACGGGAGAGCAGTACTTC
j_gene: TRBJ2-1; abundance: -; d_gene: TRBD1; v_gene: TRBV11-1; CDR3aa: CASSSRWTGGTGNEQFF; CDR3nt: TGTGCCAGCAGCTCGCGATGGACAGGGGGCACGGGCAATGAGCAGTTCTTC
j_gene: TRBJ2-7; abundance: once; d_gene: TRBD1; v_gene: TRBV6-6; CDR3aa: CASSYDGQGTYEQYF; CDR3nt: TGTGCCAGCAGTTACGACGGACAGGGGACCTACGAGCAGTACTTC
j_gene: TRBJ1-5; abundance: -; d_gene: -; v_gene: TRBV7-2; CDR3aa: CASSLGAGREPQHF; CDR3nt: TGTGCCAGCAGCTTAGGCGCAGGACGGGAGCCCCAGCATTTT
j_gene: TRBJ2-1; abundance: -; d_gene: -; v_gene: TRBV6-1; CDR3aa: CASTLPAPGCFF; CDR3nt: TGTGCCAGCACCCTCCCGGCCCCGGGTTGTTTCTTC
j_gene: TRBJ1-1; abundance: few; d_gene: -; v_gene: TRBV7-9; CDR3aa: CASSFSKAGEAFF; CDR3nt: TGTGCCAGCAGCTTTTCGAAGGCCGGTGAAGCTTTCTTT
j_gene: TRBJ2-7; abundance: -; d_gene: TRBD2; v_gene: TRBV30; CDR3aa: CAWSSSGTSGGHEQYF; CDR3nt: TGTGCCTGGAGTTCCTCGGGGACTAGCGGGGGCCACGAGCAGTACTTC
j_gene: TRBJ2-5; abundance: -; d_gene: -; v_gene: TRBV20-1; CDR3aa: CSEGGQETQYF; CDR3nt: TGCAGTGAGGGGGGGCAAGAGACCCAGTACTTC
j_gene: TRBJ2-1; abundance: -; d_gene: -; v_gene: TRBV15; CDR3aa: CATSRDKISYNEQFF; CDR3nt: TGTGCCACCAGCAGAGATAAGATCTCCTACAATGAGCAGTTCTTC
j_gene: TRBJ2-6; abundance: -; d_gene: -; v_gene: TRBV10-2; CDR3aa: CASSEQGANVLTF; CDR3nt: TGCGCCAGCAGTGAACAGGGGGCCAACGTCCTGACTTTC
j_gene: TRBJ2-3; abundance: -; d_gene: TRBD1; v_gene: TRBV4-3; CDR3aa: CASSPGQVLTDTQYF; CDR3nt: TGCGCCAGCAGCCCCGGACAGGTTCTCACAGATACGCAGTATTTT
j_gene: TRBJ2-1; abundance: -; d_gene: -; v_gene: TRBV20-1; CDR3aa: CSARPANEQFF; CDR3nt: TGCAGTGCTAGACCCGCCAATGAGCAGTTCTTC
j_gene: TRBJ1-6; abundance: -; d_gene: -; v_gene: TRBV6-1; CDR3aa: CASSEARYSPLHF; CDR3nt: TGTGCCAGCAGTGAAGCACGGTATTCACCCCTCCACTTT
j_gene: TRBJ2-5; abundance: -; d_gene: -; v_gene: TRBV10-3; CDR3aa: CAISSFGQNQETQYF; CDR3nt: TGTGCCATCAGCAGCTTCGGACAGAACCAAGAGACCCAGTACTTC
j_gene: TRBJ1-3; abundance: -; d_gene: -; v_gene: TRBV28; CDR3aa: CASKGPGYSGNTIYF; CDR3nt: TGTGCCAGCAAAGGACCGGGGTACTCTGGAAACACCATATATTTT
j_gene: TRBJ1-5; abundance: few; d_gene: -; v_gene: TRBV27; CDR3aa: CASSLSSPGTNQPQHF; CDR3nt: TGTGCCAGCAGTTTATCGTCTCCAGGGACGAATCAGCCCCAGCATTTT
j_gene: TRBJ1-1; abundance: -; d_gene: -; v_gene: TRBV2; CDR3aa: CASSEGGPARGTEAFF; CDR3nt: TGTGCCAGTAGCGAAGGGGGGCCAGCTAGAGGCACTGAAGCTTTCTTT
j_gene: TRBJ2-1; abundance: once; d_gene: -; v_gene: TRBV10-2; CDR3aa: CASSQLNEQFF; CDR3nt: TGCGCCAGCAGTCAGCTCAATGAGCAGTTCTTC
j_gene: TRBJ2-7; abundance: -; d_gene: -; v_gene: TRBV11-3; CDR3aa: CASSLDGHEQYF; CDR3nt: TGTGCCAGCAGCTTAGATGGACACGAGCAGTACTTC
j_gene: TRBJ1-2; abundance: once; d_gene: -; v_gene: TRBV25-1; CDR3aa: CASRARWTANYGYTF; CDR3nt: TGTGCCAGCAGGGCCCGGTGGACAGCTAACTATGGCTACACCTTC
j_gene: TRBJ1-4; abundance: -; d_gene: TRBD1; v_gene: TRBV19; CDR3aa: CASSSRGPGEKLFF; CDR3nt: TGTGCCAGTAGTTCCAGGGGGCCGGGGGAAAAACTGTTTTTT
j_gene: TRBJ1-3; abundance: -; d_gene: TRBD1; v_gene: TRBV10-3; CDR3aa: CAISDPGDRAYTIYF; CDR3nt: TGTGCCATCAGTGACCCCGGGGACAGGGCGTACACCATATATTTT
j_gene: TRBJ2-1; abundance: -; d_gene: -; v_gene: TRBV11-2; CDR3aa: CASSLGRLAVGEQFF; CDR3nt: TGTGCCAGCAGCTTAGGTCGTCTAGCCGTGGGCGAGCAGTTCTTC
j_gene: TRBJ2-5; abundance: -; d_gene: TRBD2; v_gene: TRBV11-2; CDR3aa: CASSPGTSGIQETQYF; CDR3nt: TGTGCCAGCAGCCCCGGGACTAGCGGGATCCAAGAGACCCAGTACTTC
j_gene: TRBJ2-7; abundance: -; d_gene: TRBD1; v_gene: TRBV5-1; CDR3aa: CASSEQGNEQYF; CDR3nt: TGCGCCAGCAGCGAACAGGGGAACGAGCAGTACTTC
j_gene: TRBJ2-2; abundance: once; d_gene: TRBD1; v_gene: TRBV5-1; CDR3aa: CASSLGTGPTGELFF; CDR3nt: TGCGCCAGCAGCTTGGGGACAGGGCCTACCGGGGAGCTGTTTTTT
j_gene: TRBJ1-2; abundance: -; d_gene: -; v_gene: TRBV5-1; CDR3aa: CASSLSQTGYTF; CDR3nt: TGCGCCAGCAGCTTGTCCCAGACCGGCTACACCTTC
j_gene: TRBJ2-7; abundance: -; d_gene: TRBD2; v_gene: TRBV7-9; CDR3aa: CASSLAGGQYEQYF; CDR3nt: TGTGCCAGCAGTCTAGCGGGAGGACAGTACGAGCAGTACTTC
j_gene: TRBJ1-1; abundance: -; d_gene: -; v_gene: TRBV5-8; CDR3aa: CASSLSRVNTEAFF; CDR3nt: TGTGCCAGCAGCTTGTCCAGGGTGAACACTGAAGCTTTCTTT
j_gene: TRBJ1-2; abundance: -; d_gene: -; v_gene: TRBV6-5; CDR3aa: CASSYTVDYGYTF; CDR3nt: TGTGCCAGCAGTTACACAGTAGACTATGGCTACACCTTC
j_gene: TRBJ2-5; abundance: once; d_gene: TRBD1; v_gene: TRBV2; CDR3aa: CASSQGAGETQYF; CDR3nt: TGTGCCAGCAGTCAGGGGGCGGGGGAGACCCAGTACTTC
j_gene: TRBJ2-7; abundance: -; d_gene: TRBD2; v_gene: TRBV28; CDR3aa: CASSRGGAYEQYF; CDR3nt: TGTGCCAGCAGCCGGGGGGGGGCCTACGAGCAGTACTTC
j_gene: TRBJ2-2; abundance: -; d_gene: TRBD2; v_gene: TRBV10-3; CDR3aa: CAIMGPTSGNTGELFF; CDR3nt: TGTGCCATCATGGGACCCACTAGCGGAAACACCGGGGAGCTGTTTTTT
j_gene: TRBJ2-7; abundance: -; d_gene: TRBD2; v_gene: TRBV6-5; CDR3aa: CASSGTRTSYEQYF; CDR3nt: TGTGCCTCCTCCGGGACTAGGACTTCCTACGAGCAGTACTTC
j_gene: TRBJ2-7; abundance: -; d_gene: -; v_gene: TRBV11-2; CDR3aa: CASSLHQGWEQYF; CDR3nt: TGTGCCAGCAGCCTTCACCAGGGCTGGGAGCAGTACTTC
j_gene: TRBJ2-7; abundance: -; d_gene: -; v_gene: TRBV18; CDR3aa: CASSQGQNHYEQYF; CDR3nt: TGTGCCAGCTCACAAGGACAGAATCACTACGAGCAGTACTTC
j_gene: TRBJ2-1; abundance: -; d_gene: TRBD2; v_gene: TRBV5-6; CDR3aa: CASSSPHIAGGYNEQFF; CDR3nt: TGTGCCAGCAGCTCGCCTCATATAGCGGGGGGGTACAATGAGCAGTTCTTC
j_gene: TRBJ1-1; abundance: -; d_gene: -; v_gene: TRBV6-5; CDR3aa: CASSRTANTEAFF; CDR3nt: TGTGCCAGCAGTCGGACAGCGAACACTGAAGCTTTCTTT
j_gene: TRBJ2-2; abundance: once; d_gene: -; v_gene: TRBV4-1; CDR3aa: CASSQEGGRGRANTGELFF; CDR3nt: TGCGCCAGCAGCCAAGAAGGTGGTCGGGGGCGCGCGAACACCGGGGAGCTGTTTTTT
j_gene: TRBJ2-3; abundance: -; d_gene: -; v_gene: TRBV2; CDR3aa: CASSKQTPSTAQYF; CDR3nt: TGTGCCAGCAGTAAACAAACCCCGAGTACGGCGCAGTATTTT
j_gene: TRBJ1-4; abundance: -; d_gene: TRBD1; v_gene: TRBV4-2; CDR3aa: CASSQDAGGNEKLFF; CDR3nt: TGTGCCAGCAGCCAAGATGCAGGGGGCAATGAAAAACTGTTTTTT